This T cell receptor (beta chain) was recorded in a study of blood T cell repertoires in COVID-19. The table came from immunoSEQ multiplex PCR; TCRdb's copy has only in-frame clones and leaves some out. The sample holds some 250,000 clones; more than 85% are singletons and the top ten take around 5.1%. V lost 6 bases, J lost 3 bases, and 15 bases lay in between. CDR1 MNHEY and CDR2 SVGAGI come from the germline V gene. The CDR3 spans 15 residues. The chain couples TRBV6-5 to TRBJ1-5, with a possible D match to TRBD1 (6 bases). Sequencing was done on a sample of peripheral blood. This TCR came from a woman aged 55-69 years with COVID-19, enrolled during active disease. The CDR3 coding sequence is TGTGCCAGCAGGAAGGACAGACGACTCAATCAGCCCCAGCATTTT. Translating it yields CASRKDRRLNQPQHF.